These T cell receptor beta chains were read from a single sample in a study of early T cells in non-severe SARS-CoV-2 infection. TCRdb processed the 5' RACE reads anew with MiXCR; each CDR3 protein has one entry. The sample consists of some 80,000 distinct CDR3 sequences, roughly 12% of them appearing once. The source material was whole blood, sampled at baseline. The receptor set was obtained from an adult who was a healthcare worker with PCR-confirmed SARS-CoV-2 infection or an uninfected control (not recorded which). The donor label of this sample is uncertain. Each CDR3 is given with its conserved first and last residue. The D gene is left open where the match is weak. Clone size appears in some rows only: once, few, many, or a class for an expanded clone.

CDR3 length	J gene	clone size	D gene	V gene	CDR3 DNA	CDR3 protein
16	TRBJ2-1	-	-	TRBV9	TGTGCCAGCAGCGTAAGAGGCGTCGGCCGGATGGTTGAGCAGTTCTTC	CASSVRGVGRMVEQFF
14	TRBJ2-3	-	TRBD2	TRBV12-5	TGTGCTAGTGGTTTGGCGGGGGGGCCCGATACGCAGTATTTT	CASGLAGGPDTQYF
15	TRBJ2-2	few	-	TRBV11-3	TGTGCCAGCAGTCGGACAGCCGAAGACACCGGGGAGCTGTTTTTT	CASSRTAEDTGELFF
17	TRBJ2-1	few	TRBD2	TRBV7-6	TGTGCCAGCAGCTCTAGGACTAGCGGGGCTTTCTACAATGAGCAGTTCTTC	CASSSRTSGAFYNEQFF
13	TRBJ2-5	-	-	TRBV20-1	TGCAGTGCCGGCAAGGGGCAGCCAGAGACCCAGTACTTC	CSAGKGQPETQYF
14	TRBJ2-7	few	-	TRBV7-2	TGTGCCAGCAGCCGCACGTGGGGGTTCTACGAGCAGTACTTC	CASSRTWGFYEQYF
15	TRBJ1-4	few	-	TRBV10-1	TGCGCCAGCAGTTTCGGGCAACGGGTACTTGGAAAACTGTTTTTT	CASSFGQRVLGKLFF
14	TRBJ1-6	-	-	TRBV18	TGTGCCAGCTCACCTAGCGGGGACGATTCACCCCTCCACTTT	CASSPSGDDSPLHF
14	TRBJ2-2	few	-	TRBV7-2	TGTGCCAGCAGTTCGACATATAACACCGGGGAGCTGTTTTTT	CASSSTYNTGELFF
14	TRBJ1-5	many	-	TRBV7-6	TGTGCCAGCAGCTTAGCGGGGGAAGAGGGCCCCCAGCATTTT	CASSLAGEEGPQHF
12	TRBJ1-4	-	-	TRBV10-3	TGTGCCATCAGTGAGAGGGACGAAAAACTGTTTTTT	CAISERDEKLFF
16	TRBJ2-2	few	-	TRBV5-1	TGCGCCAGCAGCTTGGAACTAGAATCCAGGACCGGGGAGCTGTTTTTT	CASSLELESRTGELFF
12	TRBJ2-2	-	-	TRBV6-2/TRBV6-3	TGTGCCAGCAATTCGGGGGCCGGGGAGCTGTTTTTT	CASNSGAGELFF
17	TRBJ2-1	many	-	TRBV15	TGTGCCACCAGCAGAGCGCGGTCCGGACTCCCAAGGAATGAGCAGTTCTTC	CATSRARSGLPRNEQFF
15	TRBJ2-7	many	-	TRBV6-1	TGTGCCAGCAGTGAAATTCTAGCCCTCTCCTACGAGCAGTACTTC	CASSEILALSYEQYF
12	TRBJ2-1	-	-	TRBV19	TGTGCCAGTAGCCGACTTCTTGGTGAGCAGTTCTTC	CASSRLLGEQFF
14	TRBJ1-1	-	-	TRBV3-1	TGTGCCAGCAGCCAAAACACAGCCACAGGAAAAGCTTTCTTT	CASSQNTATGKAFF
14	TRBJ2-5	many	-	TRBV12-3/TRBV12-4	TGTGCCAGCAGTTTTACGGCAGGTCAGGAGACCCAGTACTTC	CASSFTAGQETQYF
16	TRBJ2-7	few	-	TRBV28	TGTGCCAGCAGTTCCATGGGAGGGGGCAGCACCTACGAGCAGTACTTC	CASSSMGGGSTYEQYF